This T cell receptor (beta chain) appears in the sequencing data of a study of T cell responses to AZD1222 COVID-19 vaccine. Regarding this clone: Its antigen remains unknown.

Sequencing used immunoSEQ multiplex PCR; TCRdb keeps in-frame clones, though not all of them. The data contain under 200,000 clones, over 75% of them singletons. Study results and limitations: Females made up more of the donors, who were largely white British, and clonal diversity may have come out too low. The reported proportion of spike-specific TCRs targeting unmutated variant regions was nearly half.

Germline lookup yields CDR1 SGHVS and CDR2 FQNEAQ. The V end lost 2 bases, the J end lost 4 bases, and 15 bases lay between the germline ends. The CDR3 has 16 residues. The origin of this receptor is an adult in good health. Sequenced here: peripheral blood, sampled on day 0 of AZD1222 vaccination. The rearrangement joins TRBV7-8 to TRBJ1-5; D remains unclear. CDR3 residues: CASSLRRALGNQPQHF. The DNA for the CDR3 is TGTGCCAGCAGCTTAAGAAGGGCCCTGGGGAATCAGCCCCAGCATTTT.